Listed below are T cell receptor beta chains from one sample, sequenced in a study of T cell repertoires in cytomegalovirus infection. TCRdb passed the reads through MiXCR, listing each CDR3 protein once. The sample lists about 34,000 distinct CDR3 sequences; roughly half were seen once. These receptors have no known antigen. The sample here was CD8+ T cells from cultured PBMCs, taken from culture after CMV antigen stimulation. The source of these receptors is a human donor in good health (CMV status not recorded). Some clones in this sample may be carry-over from other donors' samples. The CDR3 runs from the conserved cysteine through the conserved F or W. The D gene is left open where the match is weak. A row's size may be missing; if present it is once, few, many or a size class.

d_call	v_call	clone_size	j_call	cdr3_nt	cdr3_aa
TRBD1	TRBV20-1	once	TRBJ2-7	TGCAGTGCTAGACCCGACAGGGAGTACTTC	CSARPDREYF
TRBD1	TRBV11-1	-	TRBJ2-1	TGTGCCAGCAGCCTGGACAGGGGTATAAAGAATGAGCAGTTCTTC	CASSLDRGIKNEQFF
-	TRBV7-8	few	TRBJ1-1	TGTGCCAGCAGCTTAGTGGACGGGGGGCGGACTGAAGCTTTCTTT	CASSLVDGGRTEAFF
TRBD2	TRBV6-6	-	TRBJ2-3	TGTGCCAGCAGTTACGGAGGCGGGAGGGGACAAGATACGCAGTATTTT	CASSYGGGRGQDTQYF
-	TRBV28	-	TRBJ2-1	-	CASSSSGLVNEQFF
-	TRBV5-6	-	TRBJ2-7	TGTGCCAGCAGCCCTTGGGACTTCAACCGACCCCAGTACTTC	CASSPWDFNRPQYF
TRBD1	TRBV7-9	-	TRBJ2-1	TGTGCCAGCAGCTTAGTGACAGGGGACAGCAATGAGCAGTTCTTC	CASSLVTGDSNEQFF
TRBD1	TRBV6-2/TRBV6-3	-	TRBJ1-1	TGTGCCAGCAATACCGGGAAGACAGGGCGCACTGAAGCTTTCTTT	CASNTGKTGRTEAFF
-	TRBV14	many	TRBJ2-1	TGTGCCAGCAGCCAAGATGGTCTGTCGGGTGAGCAGTTCTTC	CASSQDGLSGEQFF
TRBD2	TRBV7-8	few	TRBJ2-3	TGTGCCAGCAGCTTAGTAGCGGGGCGGGGTTCGGATACGCAGTATTTT	CASSLVAGRGSDTQYF
-	TRBV12-3/TRBV12-4	few	TRBJ2-3	TGTGCCAGCAGTCGCCCCGAGAGCCCAGATACGCAGTATTTT	CASSRPESPDTQYF
TRBD2	TRBV10-3	-	TRBJ2-7	TGTGCCATTAGAGAGCGGGGGGACTCCTACGAGCAGTACTTC	CAIRERGDSYEQYF
TRBD1	TRBV7-6	-	TRBJ2-7	TGTGCCAGCAGCCTGGACAGGGGTGGCGACGAGCAGTACTTC	CASSLDRGGDEQYF
-	TRBV11-2	-	TRBJ2-1	TGTGCCAGCAGCTTCCGGAGGGTAAATGAGCAGTTCTTC	CASSFRRVNEQFF
TRBD1	TRBV7-4	few	TRBJ2-2	TGTGCCAGCACCTCCGGGACAGGGGACACCGGGGAGCTGTTTTTT	CASTSGTGDTGELFF
-	TRBV27	-	TRBJ1-2	TGTGCCAGCAGTTTATCGACAGAGTCTTATGGCTACACCTTC	CASSLSTESYGYTF
TRBD2	TRBV7-9	-	TRBJ2-4	TGTGCCAGCAGCATGTCTAGCGGGGAGGCCAAAAACATTCAGTACTTC	CASSMSSGEAKNIQYF
TRBD1	TRBV24-1	-	TRBJ2-7	TGTGCCACCAGTGACCGAGGACAGGGGGGATCCTACGAGCAGTACTTC	CATSDRGQGGSYEQYF
-	TRBV2	-	TRBJ2-3	TGTGCCAAAGCCACAGGTTCCCTGAGGGATACGCAGTATTTT	CAKATGSLRDTQYF
TRBD2	TRBV27	-	TRBJ2-2	TGTGCCAGCAGTTCGAGCGGGACTAGCGGACTCACCGGGGAGCTGTTTTTT	CASSSSGTSGLTGELFF
TRBD2	TRBV27	-	TRBJ2-1	TGTGCCAGCAGTTTGCGGGAGAAAGAGCAGTTCTTC	CASSLREKEQFF
-	TRBV7-8	-	TRBJ2-2	TGTGCCAGCAGCTTAGAAAGGCAGGGACGGACCGGGGAGCTGTTTTTT	CASSLERQGRTGELFF
-	TRBV10-3	many	TRBJ2-7	TGTGCCATCAGTGACCCGGGGACCTCCCGATCCTACGAGCAGTACTTC	CAISDPGTSRSYEQYF
TRBD1	TRBV7-6	few	TRBJ2-7	TGTGCCAGCAGCCACCCGGGACAGGCCTACGAGCAGTACTTC	CASSHPGQAYEQYF
TRBD1	TRBV11-2	-	TRBJ1-2	TGTGCCAGCAGCCCGACAGGGGGCCATGGCTACACCTTC	CASSPTGGHGYTF
-	TRBV7-6	-	TRBJ1-4	TGTGCCAGCAGCTTAAGCAGGGCTCCCTTCAATGAAAAACTGTTTTTT	CASSLSRAPFNEKLFF
TRBD2	TRBV20-1	few	TRBJ2-7	TGCAGTGCTAGAGATCTCCTAGCGGGAGGAGCCTACGAGCAGTACTTC	CSARDLLAGGAYEQYF
TRBD1	TRBV12-3/TRBV12-4	-	TRBJ2-7	TGTGCCAGCAAGTCCGGTTTGACCGGGACAGGGGTTTTCGTGGACGAGCAGTACTTC	CASKSGLTGTGVFVDEQYF